The rows below give T cell receptor beta chains drawn from one sample of a study of HIV-infected patients and healthy controls. TCRdb fed the 5' RACE reads into MiXCR, producing one record per CDR3 protein. The sample has 15,000 to 20,000 distinct CDR3 sequences, 15% to 20% seen once; the top ten hold 33%. The sequenced sample was CD8+ T cells from blood. These receptors all come from a human donor in good health. Each CDR3 is given with its conserved first and last residue. The D gene is left open where the match is weak. Not every row has a clone size; where given, it reads once, few, many or a size class.

D gene: TRBD2
V gene: TRBV6-2/TRBV6-3
J gene: TRBJ2-1
clone size: medium-sized
CDR3 protein: CASKWGGTYNEQFF
CDR3 DNA: TGTGCCAGCAAATGGGGGGGTACGTACAATGAGCAGTTCTTC

D gene: TRBD1
V gene: TRBV2
J gene: TRBJ1-6
clone size: many
CDR3 protein: CASSDGRGSSPLHF
CDR3 DNA: TGTGCCAGCAGTGACGGCAGGGGGAGTTCACCCCTCCACTTT

D gene: -
V gene: TRBV21-1
J gene: TRBJ2-3
clone size: -
CDR3 protein: CASSKGRLAGADTQYF
CDR3 DNA: TGTGCCAGCAGCAAAGGGCGTCTAGCGGGCGCGGATACGCAGTATTTT

D gene: TRBD2
V gene: TRBV19
J gene: TRBJ2-3
clone size: -
CDR3 protein: CASSILAGGTDTQYF
CDR3 DNA: TGTGCCAGTAGTATCCTAGCGGGAGGCACAGATACGCAGTATTTT

D gene: -
V gene: TRBV3-1
J gene: TRBJ1-2
clone size: many
CDR3 protein: CASSQVIAATNYGYTF
CDR3 DNA: TGTGCCAGCAGCCAAGTTATTGCAGCCACGAACTATGGCTACACCTTC

D gene: -
V gene: TRBV7-8
J gene: TRBJ1-2
clone size: -
CDR3 protein: CASTGPGLQANYGYTF
CDR3 DNA: TGTGCCAGCACCGGGCCGGGACTGCAAGCTAACTATGGCTACACCTTC

D gene: -
V gene: TRBV13
J gene: TRBJ2-7
clone size: few
CDR3 protein: CASSFSSYEQYF
CDR3 DNA: TGTGCCAGCAGCTTTAGCAGCTACGAGCAGTACTTC

D gene: -
V gene: TRBV5-1
J gene: TRBJ1-1
clone size: -
CDR3 protein: CASSAGFTEAFF
CDR3 DNA: TGCGCCAGCAGCGCAGGGTTTACTGAAGCTTTCTTT

D gene: TRBD1
V gene: TRBV27
J gene: TRBJ2-7
clone size: -
CDR3 protein: CASSFIGQGNMYEQYF
CDR3 DNA: TGTGCCAGCAGTTTTATCGGACAGGGGAATATGTACGAGCAGTACTTC

D gene: -
V gene: TRBV28
J gene: TRBJ2-7
clone size: -
CDR3 protein: CASSPMTVSYEQYF
CDR3 DNA: TGTGCCAGCAGTCCAATGACAGTCTCCTACGAGCAGTACTTC

D gene: -
V gene: TRBV27
J gene: TRBJ2-5
clone size: medium-sized
CDR3 protein: CASSLLGETQYF
CDR3 DNA: TGTGCCAGCAGTTTATTAGGAGAGACCCAGTACTTC

D gene: -
V gene: TRBV6-1
J gene: TRBJ2-3
clone size: -
CDR3 protein: CASSRLTASTDTQYF
CDR3 DNA: TGTGCCAGCAGCCGACTAACAGCTAGCACAGATACGCAGTATTTT

D gene: TRBD1
V gene: TRBV6-5
J gene: TRBJ1-5
clone size: few
CDR3 protein: CASSPGTGVSQPQHF
CDR3 DNA: TGTGCCAGCAGTCCCGGGACAGGGGTAAGTCAGCCCCAGCATTTT

D gene: TRBD1
V gene: TRBV4-1
J gene: TRBJ2-7
clone size: few
CDR3 protein: CASSPLIRDRTYEQYF
CDR3 DNA: TGCGCCAGCAGCCCGTTAATTAGGGACAGGACCTACGAGCAGTACTTC

D gene: -
V gene: TRBV7-2
J gene: TRBJ1-6
clone size: few
CDR3 protein: CASSPGNSPLHF
CDR3 DNA: TGTGCCAGCAGCCCAGGGAATTCACCCCTCCACTTT

D gene: -
V gene: TRBV10-2
J gene: TRBJ2-7
clone size: few
CDR3 protein: CATESSYEQYF
CDR3 DNA: TGCGCCACTGAGAGCTCCTACGAGCAGTACTTC